The subject of this entry is one T cell receptor (beta chain). Its antigen remains unknown. CDR3 length: 14 residues. Germline V gives CDR1 MGHRA, CDR2 YSYEKL. Unmatched junction bases numbered 4, after V lost 1 base and J lost 5 bases. This record belongs to a study of cytomegalovirus exposure and HLA in healthy donors. Study-wide background: Inside one of the first data releases sat about 91 million unique TCRs taken from HLA-typed donors. The study, taken as a whole, reports: It was taken for granted in presence/absence analyses that sequencing depth across donors was roughly uniform.

Primers for the PCR totalled 60 Vbeta and 13 Jbeta. This table comes from immunoSEQ multiplex PCR, and its TCRdb copy is limited to in-frame clones, with some not included. Among 180,000 or so clones listed, 75% to 80% were seen once. At sampling all donors were nominally healthy, likely with unrecorded immune exposures. The sequence derives from a man aged 50 to 60 in good health and CMV-seropositive. Specimen: PBMCs. This chain uses TRBV4-1 with TRBJ1-1, with 7 bases matching TRBD1. This chain's CDR3 is CASSQGGGRTEAFF. The CDR3 bases are TGCGCCAGCAGCCAAGGAGGGGGCCGGACTGAAGCTTTCTTT.